These 28 T cell receptor beta chains were all obtained from the same sample, sequenced in a study of blood T cells in healthy people across ages. Alongside a J-beta primer mix, a sample-barcoded 5' primer served in a second PCR lasting roughly 7 to 11 cycles. TCRdb re-analysed the 5' RACE reads in MiXCR, keeping a single row per CDR3 protein. Among under 1,000,000 distinct CDR3 sequences, around 36% were seen once, and the ten largest hold approximately 12%. The specimen sequenced was blood. Source of these receptors: a man aged 18 to 30 in good health.

The chain links TRBV2 to TRBJ2-6; D not certain. The CDR3 is 16 residues long. V was trimmed by 3 bases and J by 0 bases, leaving 9 bases between them. Germline CDR1 is SNHLY and CDR2 is FYNNEI. The CDR3 sequence is CASSEDGCSGANVLTF. For the CDR3, the DNA is TGTGCCAGCAGTGAGGACGGTTGCTCTGGGGCCAACGTCCTGACTTTC.

The rearrangement uses TRBV21-1 and TRBJ2-2. TRBV21-1 is marked as a pseudogene. The CDR3 length is 13 residues. CDR3 sequence (DNA): TGTGCCAGCAGCAAAATAAGGGCCGGGGAGCTGTTTTTT. It codes for CASSKIRAGELFF.

A word on this clonotype: It may be a read error: a sequence one base away is much more abundant. This chain joins TRBV14 and TRBJ2-5; D uncertain. Germline loops: CDR1 SGHDN, CDR2 FVKESK. The CDR3 totals 14 residues. V was clipped by 1 base and J by 11 bases, with 17 bases between them. In DNA, the CDR3 is TGTGCCAGCAGCCAAGTTCGACTTGGCAATGAGCAGTACTTC. Translation: CASSQVRLGNEQYF.

Remarks on this clonotype: This could be a read error, since a much larger clone is one nucleotide away. V gene TRBV5-1 combines with J gene TRBJ1-2; D unresolved. The CDR3 consists of 12 residues. CDR1 and CDR2 (germline): SGHRS, YFSETQ. Trimming took 4 bases from V and 4 from J, leaving 8 bases between them. The CDR3 nucleotides are TGCGCCAGCAGCAAAGCTAGCTATGGCTACACCTTC. The encoded protein is CASSKASYGYTF.

The chain recombines TRBV4-3 with TRBJ2-5; TRBD2 matches 8 bases. V lost 3 bases to trimming and J lost 11 bases; unmatched junction nucleotides: 14. Germline V gene sequence: CDR1 LGHNA, CDR2 YSLEER. The CDR3 loop spans 15 amino acids. The CDR3 sequence: CASSQDREGYNEQYF. The CDR3 bases are TGCGCCAGCAGCCAGGACCGGGAGGGCTACAATGAGCAGTACTTC.

This clonotype was recorded a few times. The chain couples TRBV5-6 to TRBJ1-2; possible D gene TRBD1, 6 bases. This CDR3 is 13 amino acids long. Germline lookup yields CDR1 SGHDT and CDR2 YYEEEE. V shed 4 bases and J shed 4 bases, with 11 bases lying between them. The CDR3 DNA sequence: TGTGCCAGCAGCAGACAGGAACTCTATGGCTACACCTTC. Encoded protein: CASSRQELYGYTF.

This rearrangement joins TRBV5-1 to TRBJ2-3; 14 nucleotides align to TRBD2. Unmatched junction bases numbered 8, after V lost 4 bases and J lost 4 bases. The CDR3 has 17 amino acids. Germline V gene lookup returns CDR1 SGHRS and CDR2 YFSETQ. The CDR3 reads CASSPERTSGGPDTQYF. In DNA, the CDR3 is TGCGCCAGCAGCCCCGAAAGGACTAGCGGGGGGCCAGATACGCAGTATTTT.

This sequence joins TRBV28 and TRBJ1-6; unclear D gene. The CDR3 covers 17 residues. V lost 6 bases to trimming and J lost 7 bases, with 22 bases between them. Looked up from germline, CDR1 is MDHEN and CDR2 is SYDVKM. CDR3 protein: CASSPPTLLLMNSPLHF. The CDR3, as DNA: TGTGCCAGCAGCCCTCCGACGTTATTACTAATGAATTCACCCCTCCACTTT. The full variable domain, with the rest looked up from reference TRBV28 and TRBJ1-6, is DVKVTQSSRYLVKRTGEKVFLECVQDMDHENMFWYRQDPGLGLRLIYFSYDVKMKEKGDIPEGYSVSREKKERFSLILESASTNQTSMYLCASSPPTLLLMNSPLHFGNGTRLTVT.

The chain is built from TRBV9 and TRBJ2-3; a possible D gene is TRBD1 (7 bases). Trimming took 3 bases from V and 10 from J, leaving 15 bases between them. Germline V gene data show CDR1 as SGDLS and CDR2 as YYNGEE. This CDR3 comprises 13 residues. The chain's CDR3 is CASSDPDREAQYF. The CDR3 bases are TGTGCCAGCAGCGATCCAGACAGGGAGGCGCAGTATTTT.

This clonotype came up a few times. V is TRBV7-2 and J is TRBJ2-5; maybe TRBD1 (5 bases). Trimming pared 0 bases from V and 1 base from J, leaving 9 bases between. Germline V gene lookup returns CDR1 SGHTA and CDR2 FQGNSA. This CDR3 is built from 15 residues. The CDR3 sequence: CASSLAGPGQETQYF. Written as DNA, the CDR3 is TGTGCCAGCAGCTTAGCGGGGCCCGGCCAAGAGACCCAGTACTTC.

This clonotype was counted a few times. The rearrangement uses TRBV20-1 and TRBJ1-2; unclear D gene. The CDR3 totals 18 residues. The V gene's germline CDR1 is DFQATT and CDR2 SNEGSKA (reference sequence). Trimming took off 3 bases at V and 4 bases at J, with 27 bases between the two ends. CDR3 sequence: CSASSKTGALKDFYGYTF. The CDR3 coding sequence is TGCAGTGCTAGTTCTAAAACGGGAGCCTTGAAGGATTTCTATGGCTACACCTTC.

This clonotype occurred a few times. V usage is TRBV12-3 or TRBV12-4 and J usage is TRBJ2-3, with D possibly TRBD1 on 6 matching bases. Between the trimmed V and J ends, which lost 4 bases and 0 bases, there was a span of 23 bases. The length of the CDR3 is 19 residues. The CDR3 DNA reads TGTGCCAGCAGTTCCTACCCCCACAGGGAACCTTCTAGCACAGATACGCAGTATTTT. The encoded protein is CASSSYPHREPSSTDTQYF.

This clonotype was seen a handful of times. The V and J genes are TRBV20-1 and TRBJ2-1; 9 bases align to TRBD2. This CDR3 region has 19 residues. CDR1 and CDR2 from the germline V gene are DFQATT and SNEGSKA (reference sequence). J lost 1 base, V lost 0 bases, and 13 bases had no gene match. This chain's CDR3 is CSARDPLSGGPGSYNEQFF. The DNA for the CDR3 is TGCAGTGCTAGAGATCCCCTTAGCGGGGGCCCCGGGTCCTACAATGAGCAGTTCTTC.

This clonotype was found a few times. This rearrangement joins TRBV6-5 to TRBJ2-1, with TRBD1 matching 7 bases. Germline lookup yields CDR1 MNHEY and CDR2 SVGAGI. This CDR3 spans 18 amino acids. V lost 2 bases, J lost 0 bases, and 10 bases stayed unmatched. For the CDR3, the DNA is TGTGCCAGCAGTTACGACCACCGGGACAGCAGCTCCTACAATGAGCAGTTCTTC. Translating it yields CASSYDHRDSSSYNEQFF.

In its sample, this clonotype was seen many times. The V gene is TRBV12-3 or TRBV12-4, the J gene TRBJ2-1; D is unresolved. The germline V and J ends were trimmed by 8 bases and 15 bases, with 23 bases remaining between them. The CDR3 covers 13 residues. The CDR3 coding sequence is TGTGCCAGCTGCCCTTCTTGGGATTTATTGGCGTTCTTC. Translated, it gives CASCPSWDLLAFF.

The table lists this clonotype with a few counts. This CDR3 is CAISDLDREKHSGANVLTF. CDR3 sequence (DNA): TGTGCCATCAGTGACCTGGACAGGGAGAAACACTCTGGGGCCAACGTCCTGACTTTC. J is TRBJ2-6 and V is TRBV10-3; 8 nucleotides match TRBD1. The CDR3 is 19 residues long. Germline V gene data show CDR1 as ENHRY and CDR2 as SYGVKD. V lost 3 bases and J lost 0; bases outside the gene matches: 10.

This chain links TRBV3-1 with TRBJ1-1; D not certain. With 3 bases removed from V and 1 base from J, the gap between germline ends came to 12 bases. The CDR3 covers 15 residues. CDR1 is LGHDT, CDR2 YNNKEL, per germline (reference sequence). CDR3 loop: CASSQGQRRNTEAFF. DNA for the CDR3: TGTGCCAGCAGCCAGGGCCAGCGACGGAACACTGAAGCTTTCTTT.

The V gene is TRBV25-1, the J gene TRBJ2-3; the match to TRBD1 covers 7 bases. V shed 4 bases, J shed 2 bases, and the junction held 12 bases outside the gene matches. The CDR3 is 17 residues long. Germline V gives CDR1 MGHDK, CDR2 SYGVNS. The CDR3 here is CASSGYRDRRLTDTQYF. In nucleotides, the CDR3 is TGTGCCAGCAGTGGTTACCGGGACAGACGCCTCACAGATACGCAGTATTTT. Filled out from reference TRBV25-1 and TRBJ2-3, the complete variable domain reads EADIYQTPRYLVIGTGKKITLECSQTMGHDKMYWYQQDPGMELHLIHYSYGVNSTEKGDLSSESTVSRIRTEHFPLTLESARPSHTSQYLCASSGYRDRRLTDTQYFGPGTRLTVL.

This clonotype was seen ten or more times. V gene TRBV3-1 combines with J gene TRBJ2-7, with TRBD2 as a possible D gene (5 bases). Per germline, CDR1 LGHDT and CDR2 YNNKEL (reference sequence). V lost 3 bases, J lost 1 base, and 19 bases lay in between. The CDR3 covers 17 residues. The DNA of the CDR3 is TGTGCCAGCAGCCAGGGTTTTGGGAGCTTGGTATCCTACGAGCAGTACTTC. This translates into CASSQGFGSLVSYEQYF.

The sample holds a few counts of this clonotype. A far larger clone is just one base off, so this is likely a read error. The chain links TRBV3-1 to TRBJ2-7, with no clear D. The end of the DNA aligns better with TRBJ2-5, so the J call may be wrong. CDR1 is LGHDT, CDR2 YNNKEL, per germline (reference sequence). This CDR3 spans 12 amino acids. The CDR3 region has the DNA TGTGCCAGCAGCCAAGATCAACAGACCCAGTACTTC. Translation: CASSQDQQTQYF.

J is TRBJ1-2 and V is TRBV2; 7 bases line up with TRBD1. Germline V gene lookup returns CDR1 SNHLY and CDR2 FYNNEI. V lost 3 bases and J lost 7; bases outside the gene matches: 8. The CDR3 is 14 amino acids. CDR3 region: CASSDDRELGGYTF. The DNA of the CDR3 is TGTGCCAGCAGTGACGACAGGGAATTGGGTGGCTACACCTTC.

The V gene is TRBV12-3 or TRBV12-4, the J gene TRBJ1-2; 7 bases line up with TRBD1. The CDR3 covers 13 residues. The V gene end was trimmed by 7 bases and the J gene end by 9 bases; junction bases not matched to a gene: 11. This chain's CDR3 is CASTKQGKDSYTF. In DNA, the CDR3 is TGTGCCAGCACCAAACAGGGGAAGGATAGCTACACCTTC.

This clonotype occurred a few times. V usage is TRBV4-2 and J usage is TRBJ1-2; D might be TRBD1 (5 bases). V gave up 0 bases and J gave up 8 bases, with 16 bases separating them. Germline CDR1 and CDR2: LGHNA and YNFKEQ. CDR3 length: 15 residues. The CDR3 bases are TGTGCCAGCAGCCAAGACCCCCGGGGGGAGGAAGGCTACACCTTC. This gives the protein CASSQDPRGEEGYTF.

This clonotype was seen many times. The rearrangement uses TRBV7-2 and TRBJ2-6; D gene ambiguous. Germline loops: CDR1 SGHTA, CDR2 FQGNSA. Trimming removed 0 bases at V and 2 bases at J, with 2 bases between. The CDR3 is 14 amino acids. CDR3 residues: CASSLAPGANVLTF. The DNA of the CDR3 is TGTGCCAGCAGCTTAGCGCCTGGGGCCAACGTCCTGACTTTC. Using reference TRBV7-2 and TRBJ2-6 for the parts outside the CDR3, the full variable domain is GAGVSQSPSNKVTEKGKDVELRCDPISGHTALYWYRQSLGQGLEFLIYFQGNSAPDKSGLPSDRFSAERTGGSVSTLTIQRTQQEDSAVYLCASSLAPGANVLTFGAGSRLTVL.

The chain has TRBV29-1 and TRBJ1-3, with no clear D. Trimming removed 2 bases at V and 0 bases at J, with 8 bases between. The CDR3 has 14 residues. CDR1 is SQVTM and CDR2 is ANQGSEA in the germline V gene. The chain's CDR3 is CSVEQASSGNTIYF. For the CDR3, the DNA is TGCAGCGTTGAACAGGCAAGCTCTGGAAACACCATATATTTT.

V gene TRBV6-2 or TRBV6-3 combines with J gene TRBJ2-7, with D perhaps TRBD2 (5 bases). The ends were cut back, 2 bases at V and 4 bases at J, with 12 bases in the middle. Per the germline V gene, CDR1 is MNHEY and CDR2 is SVGEGT. This CDR3 is built from 14 residues. Here the CDR3 DNA reads TGTGCCAGCAGTTACGGCGGGTACGTTTACGAGCAGTACTTC. This encodes CASSYGGYVYEQYF.

Ten or more counts support this clonotype. The V gene is TRBV20-1, the J gene TRBJ2-3; 8 bases are shared with TRBD1. From germline, CDR1 is DFQATT and CDR2 SNEGSKA (reference sequence). CDR3 length equals 16 residues. CDR3 sequence reads: CSASTTGTGQSDTQYF. For the CDR3, the DNA is TGCAGCGCTTCAACTACCGGGACAGGCCAGTCAGATACGCAGTATTTT.

With respect to this clonotype: One end of the junction fails to match germline, which may point to a read error. The rearrangement joins TRBV12-3 or TRBV12-4 to TRBJ1-6; 7 bases map to TRBD1. The CDR3 is 14 residues long. For the CDR3, the DNA is TGTGCCAGCAGTGTAGCAGACAGGGTTTCACCCCTCCACTTT. The encoded protein is CASSVADRVSPLHF.